This section outlines one T cell receptor (beta chain) sequence together with its context. No antigen is known for it. The data belong to a study of OX40 agonist ivuxolimab in advanced cancers. The overall study: Previous treatment with anti-PD-1, anti-PD-L1 or anti-CTLA-4 therapy was allowed; over 35% had received some. Study-wide findings and caveats: Partial responders treated at 0.1-3.0 mg/kg exhibited clonal expansion among the lowest measured.

Method: immunoSEQ multiplex PCR; TCRdb's copy keeps in-frame clones and lacks some. This table has about 74,000 clones, approximately 84% appearing once. Samples were taken at baseline and on day 1 of cycles 4 and 7. The source material was CD4+ or CD8+ T cells sorted from blood, sampled in a trial of the OX40 agonist ivuxolimab. This clonotype originated in an adult with an advanced solid tumor such as melanoma, head and neck, liver or kidney cancer.

CDR3 protein: CASRSGPASTDTQYF. The CDR3 nucleotides are TGTGCCAGCAGGTCGGGACCAGCTAGCACAGATACGCAGTATTTT. V gene TRBV7-3 combines with J gene TRBJ2-3; D could derive from TRBD1 or TRBD2 (5 bases each). Germline lookup yields CDR1 SGHTA and CDR2 FQGTGA. The CDR3 contains 15 residues. Trimming stripped 6 bases from V and 0 bases from J, with 13 bases between.